The TCR beta chain under discussion was sequenced for a study of post-analysis software for immune sequencing data. Study summary: Multiple sclerosis in the patients followed relapsing-remitting, secondary progressive and progressive-relapsing courses.

Included in the TCR beta cDNA libraries were unique molecular identifiers. Researchers reported approximately 480,000 cDNA molecules coming from about 0.98 to 11 million T cells. TCRdb redid the calling of the PCR reads with MiXCR, one entry per CDR3 protein. The table includes about 770,000 distinct CDR3 sequences, about 43% detected once. Study-level findings and limits: Significantly lower normalized Chao1 diversity was found in patients with multiple sclerosis relative to controls. Samples from one preparation batch, clustered by F measure, grouped strongly together.

Of note for this clonotype: No antigen is known for it.

The sequencing sample was made of blood. This clonotype was obtained from a girl aged 10 to 17 with multiple sclerosis.

The DNA of the CDR3 is TGTGCCAGCAGCTTTTTCCCCACCGGGAACACCTACGAGCAGTACTTC. This encodes CASSFFPTGNTYEQYF. V is TRBV7-9 and J is TRBJ2-5; TRBD2 might be the D (5 bases). The J call may not be correct, given that the DNA end is closer to TRBJ2-7. The CDR3 runs to 16 residues. CDR1 is SEHNR and CDR2 is FQNEAQ in the germline V gene (reference sequence).